This T cell receptor beta chain was sequenced in a study of blood T cell repertoires in COVID-19 (dated by TCRdb to the early 2020s). About the study as a whole: Samples covering the acute and convalescent phases of COVID-19 were provided by collaborators in the United States, Italy and Spain. A freely available public database, intended as a resource for researchers studying the immune response to SARS-CoV-2, is where the repertoires were released. The dataset comprised deeply sampled blood TCRbeta repertoires from subjects exposed to, actively infected with, or recovered from COVID-19. The sample metadata nearly always contained a de-identified subject ID, COVID-19 status, age in years and sex. The samples were drawn from the first 160 participants of the ongoing ImmuneRACE study and from some 1,300 subjects provided by 6 global collaborators. Where available, HLA class I and class II types were taken from metadata supplied by the sample provider and were not determined by assay-based typing. The prospective study material was composed of cDNA or gDNA derived from T cells, B-cell-depleted T cells, or PBMCs.

About this clone: Which antigen it targets is not known. Base-call qualities are not available, and no considerably larger clone is one nucleotide away.

Via the germline V gene, CDR1 is MGHRA and CDR2 YSYEKL. The CDR3 numbers 15 residues from cysteine through phenylalanine. Just the 45-base CDR3 DNA is kept, in frame starting at base 1. At the junction V is shortened by 1 base and J by 9 bases, with 13 bases in between. Study-wide findings and limitations: The amount of clinical and demographic metadata varied by source and participant and was provided uncurated.

TCRbeta CDR3 regions were amplified from genomic DNA using the immunoSEQ Assay, a bias-controlled multiplex PCR. Per the original workflow: Within the assay, amplification of reference gene primers was used to estimate how many nucleated cells each sample contained. To quantify the absolute abundance of each unique TCRbeta CDR3 rearrangement, sequence reads were collapsed and filtered. For each sample, productive Simpson clonality was calculated as the square root of Simpson's diversity index over productive rearrangements. The table comes from immuneACCESS by way of TCRdb, which keeps in-frame sequences with V and J called. Part of the clones is missing from these tables; in studies checked, under half for an unresolved V gene and the rest for unknown reasons. D and trimming were read from the DNA, whereas the V and J calls and clone size are those reported in that table. The sample table lists approximately 350,000 clones, 85% to 90% of them with a count of one. Around 1% of the sample goes to the ten largest clones.

In the prospective study, participants were about 18 to 100 years old, resided in fewer than 25 geographic areas of the United States, and were enrolled through a virtual design. To assign participants to cohorts, the prospective study relied on clinical history that participants themselves reported in a screening survey and a study questionnaire. Recovered participants in ImmuneRACE Cohort 3 were defined as having two consecutive negative NP/OP PCR tests, clearance from a healthcare professional, or resolution of symptoms. Each participant in the prospective study had whole blood, serum and a nasopharyngeal or oropharyngeal swab collected by mobile phlebotomists. Participants in the prospective study had the option to provide additional blood draws and questionnaires over an approximately 2-month period. Blood samples from the prospective study were shipped frozen or at room temperature prior to DNA extraction.

Material for sequencing was PBMCs or T cells enriched from blood (not recorded which). The chain is made from TRBV4-1 and TRBJ1-6; the D gene is unclear. The receptor was isolated from a man aged 18-30 years who had recovered from COVID-19. Here is the DNA: TGCGCCAGCAGCCAAGCGGCGGGAGCGGGTTCACCCCTCCACTTT. Its product reads: CASSQAAGAGSPLHF.